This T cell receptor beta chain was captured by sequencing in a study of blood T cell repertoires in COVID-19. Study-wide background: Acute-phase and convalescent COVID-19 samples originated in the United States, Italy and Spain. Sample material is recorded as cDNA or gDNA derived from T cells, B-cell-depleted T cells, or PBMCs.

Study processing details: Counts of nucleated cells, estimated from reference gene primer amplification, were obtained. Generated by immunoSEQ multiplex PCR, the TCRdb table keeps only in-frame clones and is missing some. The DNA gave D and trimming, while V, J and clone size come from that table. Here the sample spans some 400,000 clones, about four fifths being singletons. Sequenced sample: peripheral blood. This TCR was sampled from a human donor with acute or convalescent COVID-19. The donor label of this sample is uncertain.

CDR3 coding DNA: TGTGCCAGCAGCTTCGGGACAGGGAAAGGAGAAGCTTTCTTT. Protein product: CASSFGTGKGEAFF. The chain employs TRBV5-5 and TRBJ1-1, with 9 positions matching TRBD1. CDR3 length: 14 residues. Germline CDR1 SGHKS, CDR2 YYEKEE (reference sequence). The V and J ends lost 2 bases and 8 bases, in that order; junction bases with no gene match: 7.